Following are 13 T cell receptor beta chains from one sample sequenced in a study of T-cell memory formation after mild COVID-19. TCRdb used MiXCR to reprocess the 5' RACE reads, holding one entry per CDR3 protein. The table has hundreds of thousands of distinct CDR3 sequences, approximately 27% seen once. What was sequenced was PBMCs or a T cell subset sorted from them (not recorded which). The receptors were sampled from an adult woman who had mild COVID-19 (a few samples of this study predate the infection). Cell type and time point are not known.

The chain uses TRBV7-6 and TRBJ2-5; D remains ambiguous. Germline V lookup: CDR1 SGHVS, CDR2 FNYEAQ. V dropped 3 bases and J dropped 5 bases, with 13 bases sitting between them. The CDR3 covers 14 residues. The CDR3 reads CASSFRAPGETQYF. CDR3 nucleotides: TGTGCCAGCAGCTTTCGGGCACCCGGGGAGACCCAGTACTTC.

The rearrangement links TRBV7-9 to TRBJ1-2; TRBD1 might be the D (5 bases). Trimming removed 7 bases at V and 4 bases at J, with 22 bases between. The CDR3 runs to 16 residues. Per germline, CDR1 SEHNR and CDR2 FQNEAQ (reference sequence). In DNA, the CDR3 is TGTGCCAGCAATAACCCTTTATCCGACAGCTCCTATGGCTACACCTTC. Encoded protein: CASNNPLSDSSYGYTF.

In this sample, this clonotype turned up a few times. The V gene is TRBV11-3, the J gene TRBJ2-1, with 9 bases matching TRBD1. With 5 bases clipped from V and 5 bases from J, the junction kept 10 bases outside the gene matches. The germline gives CDR1 SGHNT, CDR2 YENEEA. This CDR3 spans 16 amino acids. The CDR3 DNA reads as TGTGCCAGCAGCCCCCGACAGGGGGTGAGCCACAATGAGCAGTTCTTC. It translates to CASSPRQGVSHNEQFF.

This clonotype was counted a few times. The chain carries TRBV14 and TRBJ1-3; 10 nucleotides align to TRBD1. Per germline, CDR1 SGHDN and CDR2 FVKESK. This CDR3 spans 17 amino acids. The J segment lost 6 bases and the V segment lost 4 bases, leaving 12 bases of the junction unmatched. CDR3 amino acids: CASSRFTGQGSENTIYF. DNA for the CDR3: TGTGCCAGCAGCCGCTTCACGGGACAGGGGTCGGAAAACACCATATATTTT.

The rearrangement uses TRBV7-3 and TRBJ2-3; possible D gene TRBD1, 5 bases. Trimming cost V 0 bases and J 1 base, with 8 bases left between them. Germline assignment: CDR1 SGHTA and CDR2 FQGTGA. The CDR3 has 15 amino acids. CDR3 DNA: TGTGCCAGCAGCTTAACACAGGCGCGCACAGATACGCAGTATTTT. Translating gives CASSLTQARTDTQYF.

CDR3 DNA: TGCAGTGCTAGAGAGGGGACGGCTAGCACAGATACGCAGTATTTT. Its protein product is CSAREGTASTDTQYF. The rearrangement joins TRBV20-1 to TRBJ2-3; the D call may be TRBD1 or TRBD2 (5 bases each). The CDR3 has 15 amino acids. Germline V gives CDR1 DFQATT, CDR2 SNEGSKA (reference sequence). V dropped 0 bases and J dropped 0 bases, with 10 bases sitting between them.

Ten or more counts support this clonotype. The chain combines TRBV7-8 with TRBJ2-7; 8 positions match TRBD1. Germline loops: CDR1 SGHVS, CDR2 FQNEAQ. V trimming: 5 bases; J trimming: 4 bases; junction bases outside the gene matches: 10. The CDR3 spans 15 residues. CDR3 DNA sequence: TGTGCCAGCAGCCCCACTGGACAGGGTATATACGAGCAGTACTTC. Translation: CASSPTGQGIYEQYF. Full variable domain (remainder filled in from reference TRBV7-8 and TRBJ2-7): GAGVSQSPRYKVAKRGQDVALRCDPISGHVSLFWYQQALGQGPEFLTYFQNEAQLDKSGLPSDRFFAERPEGSVSTLKIQRTQQEDSAVYLCASSPTGQGIYEQYFGPGTRLTVT.

This clonotype came up a few times. The chain's CDR3 is CASSYTWTGGSPNQPQHF. The CDR3 DNA reads TGTGCCAGCAGTTACACCTGGACAGGGGGCTCCCCCAATCAGCCCCAGCATTTT. The chain is built from TRBV6-2 or TRBV6-3 and TRBJ1-5, with 11 bases aligning to TRBD1. Germline CDR1 MNHEY, CDR2 SVGEGT. J gave up 3 bases and V 2 bases, and 9 bases lay outside the gene matches. CDR3 length equals 18 residues.

This clonotype has more than one count but fewer than ten. The chain is built from TRBV11-3 and TRBJ1-1, with D possibly being TRBD1 (5 bases). The CDR3 extends over 14 amino acids. The V end was cut by 2 bases, the J end by 5 bases, with 12 bases between. The germline CDR1 and CDR2 sequences are SGHNT and YENEEA. The CDR3 nucleotides read TGTGCCAGCAGCTTACAGGGATCGAGGACTGAAGCTTTCTTT. Residues: CASSLQGSRTEAFF.

This clonotype was counted between two and nine times. The rearrangement links TRBV12-3 or TRBV12-4 to TRBJ1-6; no definite D call. The V end lost 5 bases, the J end lost 7 bases, and 18 bases lay between the germline ends. CDR3 length equals 16 residues. For the CDR3, the DNA is TGTGCCAGCAGTCCGGGAGAAGGGTTATGGAATTCACCCCTCCACTTT. It specifies CASSPGEGLWNSPLHF.

The rearrangement links TRBV4-2 to TRBJ2-7, with TRBD2 as a possible D gene (6 bases). Trimming left V 1 base short and J 2 bases short, with 15 bases between. In germline, CDR1 is LGHNA, CDR2 YNFKEQ. This CDR3 is built from 16 residues. The CDR3 DNA is TGTGCCAGCAGCCAAGTCTCAGCGGGCCACACCTACGAGCAGTACTTC. Translating gives CASSQVSAGHTYEQYF.

This clonotype was observed a few times. The chain links TRBV12-3 or TRBV12-4 to TRBJ1-5, with D hard to call. Between the trimmed V and J ends, which lost 6 bases and 1 base, there was a span of 10 bases. CDR3 length: 14 amino acids. The CDR3 DNA reads TGTGCCAGCAGCGCCGAGGTGAGCAATCAGCCCCAGCATTTT. As protein: CASSAEVSNQPQHF.

This clonotype turned up a few times. The chain combines TRBV7-8 with TRBJ2-2; 16 nucleotides agree with TRBD2. V was clipped by 4 bases and J by 6 bases; unmatched bases: 5. The germline CDR1 and CDR2 sequences are SGHVS and FQNEAQ. This CDR3 has 17 residues. CDR3 bases: TGTGCCAGCAGCTCCCCGGGACTAGCGGGAGGGGCCGGGGAGCTGTTTTTT. It encodes CASSSPGLAGGAGELFF.